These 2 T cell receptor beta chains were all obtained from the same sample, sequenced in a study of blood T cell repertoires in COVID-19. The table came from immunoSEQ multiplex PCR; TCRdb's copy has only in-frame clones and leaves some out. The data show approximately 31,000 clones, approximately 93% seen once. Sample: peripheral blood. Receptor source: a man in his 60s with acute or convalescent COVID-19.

The CDR3 sequence: CASSQETSRLEQYF. The DNA of the CDR3 is TGCGCCAGCAGCCAAGAAACTAGCCGCCTCGAGCAGTACTTC. The V gene is TRBV4-1, the J gene TRBJ2-7; possible D gene TRBD2, 6 bases. Germline lookup yields CDR1 MGHRA and CDR2 YSYEKL. The CDR3 has 14 residues. V lost 0 bases, J lost 6 bases, and 12 bases lay in between.

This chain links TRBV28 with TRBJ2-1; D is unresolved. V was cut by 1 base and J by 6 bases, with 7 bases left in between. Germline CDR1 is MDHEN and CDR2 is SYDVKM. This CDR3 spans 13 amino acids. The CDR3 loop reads CASSLSAANEQFF. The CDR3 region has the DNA TGTGCCAGCAGTTTATCCGCGGCCAATGAGCAGTTCTTC.